Listed here is a single TCR beta chain. Its target is not known. The data were taken from a study of CD8 T cells in Susac syndrome. Study-wide findings and caveats: The study conceded that relatively few individuals underwent its TCR sequencing and HLA analysis. Clonal expansion did not appear in Susac syndrome CD4+ T cell repertoires.

V lost 0 bases, J lost 1 base, and 4 bases lay in between. The CDR3 runs to 13 residues. CDR1 SGDLS and CDR2 YYNGEE come from the germline V gene. Reverse transcription used about 0.45 to 1 ug RNA and random hexamers. Amplification of TCR beta CDR3 by immunoSEQ multiplex PCR spanned 54 Vbeta and 13 Jbeta. Via MiXCR, TCRdb re-called the immunoSEQ multiplex PCR reads, giving one row per CDR3 protein. The table includes about 200,000 distinct CDR3 sequences, roughly 90% detected once. Purification of the CD8+ and CD4+ T cells relied on negative isolation, and TEMRA cells underwent FACS enrichment. The origin of this receptor is a human donor with Susac syndrome. Sequencing used CD4+ T cells from PBMCs. The chain recombines TRBV9 with TRBJ1-2; D call uncertain. Here the CDR3 DNA reads TGTGCCAGCAGCGTAGACAATAACTATGGCTACACCTTC. Its protein is CASSVDNNYGYTF.